A selection of T cell receptor beta chains follows, all from one sample in a study of metastatic and nonmetastatic thyroid tumors. TCRdb reanalyzed the PCR reads via MiXCR. The sample has about 69,000 clones; approximately 15% are singletons. Sample: blood. These receptors were obtained from a male donor with papillary thyroid cancer or a benign thyroid nodule (not recorded which). Some clones in this sample may be carry-over from other donors' samples. The CDR3 runs from the conserved cysteine through the conserved F or W. D genes are given only for firm matches. Only part of the rows carry a size: once, few, many, or a class if the clone is expanded.

j_gene | d_gene | len | abundance | v_gene | CDR3nt | CDR3aa
TRBJ2-7 | TRBD2 | 14 | many | TRBV7-3 | TGTGCCAGCAGTCCGGGAGGGGGGCGACACGAGCAGTACTTC | CASSPGGGRHEQYF
TRBJ1-5 | . | 14 | many | TRBV19 | TGTGCCAGTAGTATGGGGTCCGGCAATCAGCCCCAGCATTTT | CASSMGSGNQPQHF
TRBJ2-3 | TRBD2 | 16 | many | TRBV11-2 | TGTGCCAGCAGCCCCTGGACTAGCGGGAGAACAGATACGCAGTATTTT | CASSPWTSGRTDTQYF
TRBJ2-1 | . | 13 | . | TRBV6-1 | TGTGCCATCCTGTCAGTTGGGGTGGTTGAGCAGTTCTTC | CAILSVGVVEQFF
TRBJ1-5 | . | 12 | many | TRBV6-2/TRBV6-3 | TGTGCCAGCAGGACTTACCATCAGCCCCAGCATTTT | CASRTYHQPQHF
TRBJ1-1 | TRBD1 | 14 | many | TRBV27 | TGTGCCAGCAGTCGGACAGGTAGGAACACTGAAGCTTTCTTT | CASSRTGRNTEAFF
TRBJ1-1 | . | 14 | many | TRBV9 | TGTGCCAGCAGCGTAGATACTGGTGGCACTGAAGCTTTCTTT | CASSVDTGGTEAFF
TRBJ2-7 | TRBD2 | 14 | . | TRBV30 | TGTGCCTGGAGTGGACTAGCGGGAGTAGGAGAGCAGTACTTC | CAWSGLAGVGEQYF
TRBJ1-5 | . | 16 | . | TRBV24-1 | TGTGCCACCAGTTCTGGAGTATTGTATGACAATCAGCCCCAGCATTTT | CATSSGVLYDNQPQHF
TRBJ2-2 | TRBD1 | 15 | few | TRBV2 | TGTGCCAGCAGTCAGGGGACAGGGCCCACCGGTGAGCTGTTTTTT | CASSQGTGPTGELFF
TRBJ1-1 | . | 15 | many | TRBV4-3 | TGCGCCAGCAGCCAAGAAGAGGGCGCGAACACTGAAGCTTTCTTT | CASSQEEGANTEAFF
TRBJ2-7 | . | 14 | few | TRBV12-3/TRBV12-4 | TGTGCCAGCAGTTGGGGCGGGGCGGCCTACGAGCAGTACTTC | CASSWGGAAYEQYF
TRBJ2-7 | . | 15 | . | TRBV20-1 | TGCAGTGCTAGCGCCGGGCCGTGGGGCACCTACGAGCAGTACTTC | CSASAGPWGTYEQYF
TRBJ1-1 | . | 15 | many | TRBV6-6 | TGTGCCAGCAGTTACATCGGACAGACGAACACTGAAGCTTTCTTT | CASSYIGQTNTEAFF
TRBJ2-7 | TRBD2 | 17 | few | TRBV6-2/TRBV6-3 | TGTGCCAGCAGTTACGCTGTAGCGGGAGTGCCCTCCTACGAACAGTACTTC | CASSYAVAGVPSYEQYF
TRBJ2-1 | TRBD2 | 18 | many | TRBV30 | TGTGCCTGGAGTGCCCCGTACTTGGGACTAAAAGTGATGGTTGAGCAGTTCTTC | CAWSAPYLGLKVMVEQFF
TRBJ1-2 | . | 13 | many | TRBV29-1 | TGCAGCGTTGTTGGGGTAGCTAACTATGGCTACACCTTC | CSVVGVANYGYTF
TRBJ2-4 | . | 16 | many | TRBV6-1 | TGTGCCAGCAGAGGACAGCCTTTACTAGCCAAAAACATTCAGTACTTC | CASRGQPLLAKNIQYF
TRBJ2-1 | . | 13 | . | TRBV30 | TGTGCCTGGAGTGCGAAGGGGAACAATGAGCAGTTCTTC | CAWSAKGNNEQFF
TRBJ2-1 | . | 15 | . | TRBV9 | TGTGCCAGCAGCGTCGGCACTATCGGGATCAATGAGCAGTTCTTC | CASSVGTIGINEQFF
TRBJ2-1 | . | 12 | . | TRBV28 | TGTGCCAGCAGTCTCTCCTACAATGAGCAGTTCTTC | CASSLSYNEQFF
TRBJ1-1 | . | 21 | . | TRBV25-1 | TGTGCCAGCAGTCCACCTATACTCACCGAGGGCCAGTACTGGGGGAGCACTGAAGCTTTCTTT | CASSPPILTEGQYWGSTEAFF
TRBJ2-1 | . | 11 | many | TRBV4-3 | TGCGCCAGCAGCCAAGGGAATGAGCAGTTCTTC | CASSQGNEQFF
TRBJ2-5 | TRBD2 | 16 | many | TRBV11-2 | TGTGCCAGCAGCTTGACTAGCGGGTACCCCGGAGAGACCCAGTACTTC | CASSLTSGYPGETQYF
TRBJ1-2 | TRBD1 | 12 | few | TRBV12-3/TRBV12-4 | TGTGCCAGCAGTACCGGGACAGGGGGTTACACCTTC | CASSTGTGGYTF
TRBJ2-1 | TRBD2 | 17 | many | TRBV19 | TGTGCCAGTAGTACCTCCGGTATAGCGGGAGCCCACAATGAGCAGTTCTTC | CASSTSGIAGAHNEQFF
TRBJ1-2 | . | 16 | many | TRBV5-1 | TGCGCCAGCAGCTTGTTAGGAACAGGGACCAACTATGGCTACACCTTC | CASSLLGTGTNYGYTF
TRBJ1-1 | . | 17 | few | TRBV6-2/TRBV6-3 | TGTGCCAGCAGTTACTCGATCTACGTTGCTGGTACTACTGAAGCTTTCTTT | CASSYSIYVAGTTEAFF
TRBJ1-4 | . | 13 | medium-sized | TRBV19 | TGTGCCAGTAGTGATGGGAACTATGAAAAACTGTTTTTT | CASSDGNYEKLFF
TRBJ1-6 | . | 18 | many | TRBV25-1 | TGTGCCAGCAGAAGGGTGGGGGCGTTAAGCTCCTATAATTCACCCCTCCACTTT | CASRRVGALSSYNSPLHF
TRBJ1-5 | TRBD1 | 17 | few | TRBV6-2/TRBV6-3 | TGTGCCAGCAGTTTGCCCAAGACAGGGAGCGGCAATCAGCCCCAGCATTTT | CASSLPKTGSGNQPQHF
TRBJ1-1 | . | 13 | . | TRBV5-1 | TGCGCCAGCAGCGACGGGGGCATGGGTGAAGCTTTCTTT | CASSDGGMGEAFF
TRBJ1-3 | . | 17 | many | TRBV5-1 | TGCGCCAGCAGCTTGGTAGGTCCCGGCGACTCTGGAAACACCATATATTTT | CASSLVGPGDSGNTIYF
TRBJ1-5 | . | 15 | many | TRBV28 | TGTGCCAGCAGCACGGGGCAGGGACGCAATCAGCCCCAGCATTTT | CASSTGQGRNQPQHF
TRBJ2-2 | TRBD1 | 15 | . | TRBV12-3/TRBV12-4 | TGTGCCAGCAGAAATCGACAGGGAAGTACCGGGGAGCTGTTTTTT | CASRNRQGSTGELFF
TRBJ2-1 | TRBD2 | 15 | few | TRBV6-2/TRBV6-3 | TGTGCCAGCAGACGCCCGGCTAGCGGGTTCAATGGGCAGTTCTTC | CASRRPASGFNGQFF
TRBJ2-3 | . | 21 | . | TRBV5-1 | TGCGCCAGCAGCTTGGATCCTCTGGCGGGCACAGGGCTAGGCCCCACAGATACGCAGTATTTT | CASSLDPLAGTGLGPTDTQYF
TRBJ2-5 | TRBD1 | 15 | few | TRBV9 | TGTGCCAGCAGCAAAAACAGGGACAGCCAAGAGACCCAGTACTTC | CASSKNRDSQETQYF
TRBJ2-1 | TRBD2 | 17 | . | TRBV11-2 | TGTGCCAGCAGCTATACCGGGACTAGCGGGAGGGCCAATGAGCAGTTCTTC | CASSYTGTSGRANEQFF
TRBJ2-5 | . | 14 | many | TRBV29-1 | TGCAGCGTCGTTGGAGGGGGTCATCAAGAGACCCAGTACTTC | CSVVGGGHQETQYF
TRBJ2-2 | . | 16 | many | TRBV7-6 | TGTGCCAGCAGCTTTGGTTGGGCAACGAACACCGGGGAGCTGTTTTTT | CASSFGWATNTGELFF
TRBJ1-2 | . | 12 | many | TRBV11-2 | TGTGCCAGCAGCTTAGATAACTATGGCTACACCTTC | CASSLDNYGYTF
TRBJ1-1 | . | 18 | . | TRBV20-1 | TGCAGTGCTAGAGCCATTAGGCGGCCAGGAGGAGAGAACACTGAAGCTTTCTTT | CSARAIRRPGGENTEAFF